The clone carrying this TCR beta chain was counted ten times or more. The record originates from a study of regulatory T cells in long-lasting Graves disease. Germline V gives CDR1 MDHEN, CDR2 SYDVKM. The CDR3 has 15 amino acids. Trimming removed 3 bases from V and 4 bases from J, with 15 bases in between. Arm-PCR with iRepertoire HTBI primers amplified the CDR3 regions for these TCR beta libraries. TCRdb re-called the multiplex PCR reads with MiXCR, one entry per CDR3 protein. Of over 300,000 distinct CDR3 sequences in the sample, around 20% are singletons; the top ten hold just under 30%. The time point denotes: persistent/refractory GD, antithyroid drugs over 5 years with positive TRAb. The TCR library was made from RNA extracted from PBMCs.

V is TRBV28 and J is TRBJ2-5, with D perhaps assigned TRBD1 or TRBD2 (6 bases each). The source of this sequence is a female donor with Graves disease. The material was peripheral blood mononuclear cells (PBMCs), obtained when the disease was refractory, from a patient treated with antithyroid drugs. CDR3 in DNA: TGTGCCAGCAGTTTGACGGTAGGGGGGCGAGAGACCCAGTACTTC. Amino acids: CASSLTVGGRETQYF.